One T cell receptor (beta chain) is described in this entry. The data stem from a study of response to subunit inactivated influenza vaccine. A single record per CDR3 protein comes from TCRdb applying MiXCR to the RT-PCR reads. Of 150,000 to 200,000 distinct CDR3 sequences detected, roughly 10% appear once; the ten largest clones hold approximately 13%. The germline V and J ends were trimmed by 5 bases and 1 base, with 18 bases remaining between them. Germline V CDR1 and CDR2: SGHRS, YFSETQ. The CDR3 length is 16 residues. This TCR was sampled from a man aged 50-60 years who received an inactivated influenza vaccine. The sample here was non-naive T cells sorted from PBMCs, taken 40 to 50 days after vaccination. The rearrangement links TRBV5-1 to TRBJ1-1; D uncertain. The CDR3: CASSSGPLGSNTEAFF. CDR3 coding DNA: TGCGCCAGCAGTAGCGGGCCGCTGGGGTCGAACACTGAAGCTTTCTTT. Drawing the rest from reference TRBV5-1 and TRBJ1-1, the complete variable domain is KAGVTQTPRYLIKTRGQQVTLSCSPISGHRSVSWYQQTPGQGLQFLFEYFSETQRNKGNFPGRFSGRQFSNSRSEMNVSTLELGDSALYLCASSSGPLGSNTEAFFGQGTRLTVV.